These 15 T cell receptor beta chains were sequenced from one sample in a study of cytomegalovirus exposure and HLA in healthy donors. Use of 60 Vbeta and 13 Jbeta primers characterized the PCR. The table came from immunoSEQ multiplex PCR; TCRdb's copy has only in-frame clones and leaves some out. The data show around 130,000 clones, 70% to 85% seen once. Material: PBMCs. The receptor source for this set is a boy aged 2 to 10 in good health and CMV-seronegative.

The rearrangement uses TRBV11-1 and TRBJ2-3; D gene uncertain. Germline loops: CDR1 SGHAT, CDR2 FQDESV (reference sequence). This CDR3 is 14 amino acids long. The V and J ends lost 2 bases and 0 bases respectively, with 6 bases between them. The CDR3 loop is CASSLFRSTDTQYF. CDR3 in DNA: TGTGCCAGCAGCTTATTCAGGAGCACAGATACGCAGTATTTT.

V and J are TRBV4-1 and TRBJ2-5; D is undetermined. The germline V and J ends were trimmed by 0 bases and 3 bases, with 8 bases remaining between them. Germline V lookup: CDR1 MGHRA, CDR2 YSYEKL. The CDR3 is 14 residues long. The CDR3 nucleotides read TGCGCCAGCAGCCAAGACGTTGAGGAAGAGACCCAGTACTTC. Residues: CASSQDVEEETQYF.

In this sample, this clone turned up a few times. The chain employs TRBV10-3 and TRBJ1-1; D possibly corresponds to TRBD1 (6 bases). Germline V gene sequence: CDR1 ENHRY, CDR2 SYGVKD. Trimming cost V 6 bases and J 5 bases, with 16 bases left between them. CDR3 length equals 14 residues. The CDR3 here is CAIRRDTGGTEAFF. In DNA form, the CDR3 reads TGTGCCATCAGACGGGACACGGGTGGAACTGAAGCTTTCTTT.

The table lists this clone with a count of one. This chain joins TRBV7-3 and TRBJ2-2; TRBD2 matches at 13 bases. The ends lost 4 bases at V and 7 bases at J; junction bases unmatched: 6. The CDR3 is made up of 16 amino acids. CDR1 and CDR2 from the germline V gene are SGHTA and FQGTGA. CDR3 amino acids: CASSWGLAGSGGELFF. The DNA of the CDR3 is TGTGCCAGCAGCTGGGGACTAGCGGGAAGCGGCGGGGAGCTGTTTTTT.

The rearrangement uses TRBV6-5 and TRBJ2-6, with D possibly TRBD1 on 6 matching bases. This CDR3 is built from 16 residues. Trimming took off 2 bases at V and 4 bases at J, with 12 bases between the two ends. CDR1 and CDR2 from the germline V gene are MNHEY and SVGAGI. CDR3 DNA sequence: TGTGCCAGCAGTTACCACAGGGTATCCGGGGCCAACGTCCTGACTTTC. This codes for CASSYHRVSGANVLTF.

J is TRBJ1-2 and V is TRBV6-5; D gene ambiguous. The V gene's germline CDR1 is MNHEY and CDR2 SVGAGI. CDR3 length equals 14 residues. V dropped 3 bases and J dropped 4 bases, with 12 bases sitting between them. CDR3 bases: TGTGCCAGCAGTTATAGTTCTCGGGGCTATGGCTACACCTTC. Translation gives CASSYSSRGYGYTF.

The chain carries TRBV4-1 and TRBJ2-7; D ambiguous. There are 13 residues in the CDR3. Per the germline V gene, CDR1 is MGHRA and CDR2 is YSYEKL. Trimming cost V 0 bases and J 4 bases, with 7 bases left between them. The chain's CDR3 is CASSQDWAYEQYV. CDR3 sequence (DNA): TGCGCCAGCAGCCAAGATTGGGCATACGAGCAGTACGTC.

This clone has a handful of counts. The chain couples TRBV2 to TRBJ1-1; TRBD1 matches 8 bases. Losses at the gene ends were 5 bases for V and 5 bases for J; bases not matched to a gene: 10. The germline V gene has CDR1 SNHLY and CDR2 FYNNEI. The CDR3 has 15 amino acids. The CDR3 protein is CASSSLTGEKTEAFF. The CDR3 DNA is TGTGCCAGCAGTTCCTTGACAGGGGAAAAAACTGAAGCTTTCTTT. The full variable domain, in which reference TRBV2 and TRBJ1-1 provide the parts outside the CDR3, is EPEVTQTPSHQVTQMGQEVILRCVPISNHLYFYWYRQILGQKVEFLVSFYNNEISEKSEIFDDQFSVERPDGSNFTLKIRSTKLEDSAMYFCASSSLTGEKTEAFFGQGTRLTVV.

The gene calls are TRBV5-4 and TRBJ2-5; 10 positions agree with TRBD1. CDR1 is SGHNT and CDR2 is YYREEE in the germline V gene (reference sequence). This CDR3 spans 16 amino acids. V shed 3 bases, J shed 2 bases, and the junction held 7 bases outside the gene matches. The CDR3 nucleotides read TGTGCCAGCAGCTCCTCGCCGGGACAGGGGCAAGAGACCCAGTACTTC. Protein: CASSSSPGQGQETQYF.

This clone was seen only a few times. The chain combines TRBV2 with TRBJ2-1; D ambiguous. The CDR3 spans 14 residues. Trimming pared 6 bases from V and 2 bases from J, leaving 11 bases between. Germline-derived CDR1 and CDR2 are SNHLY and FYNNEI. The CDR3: CASRVAPAYNEQFF. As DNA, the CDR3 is TGTGCCAGCAGGGTAGCCCCGGCCTACAATGAGCAGTTCTTC. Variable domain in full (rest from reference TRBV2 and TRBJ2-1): EPEVTQTPSHQVTQMGQEVILRCVPISNHLYFYWYRQILGQKVEFLVSFYNNEISEKSEIFDDQFSVERPDGSNFTLKIRSTKLEDSAMYFCASRVAPAYNEQFFGPGTRLTVL.

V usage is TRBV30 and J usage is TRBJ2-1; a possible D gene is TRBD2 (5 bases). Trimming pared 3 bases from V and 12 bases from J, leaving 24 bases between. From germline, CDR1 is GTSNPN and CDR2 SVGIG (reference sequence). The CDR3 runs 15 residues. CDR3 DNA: TGTGCCTGGAGCCCTCAGGAGCGGAACCTAATTGTGCAGTTCTTC. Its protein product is CAWSPQERNLIVQFF.

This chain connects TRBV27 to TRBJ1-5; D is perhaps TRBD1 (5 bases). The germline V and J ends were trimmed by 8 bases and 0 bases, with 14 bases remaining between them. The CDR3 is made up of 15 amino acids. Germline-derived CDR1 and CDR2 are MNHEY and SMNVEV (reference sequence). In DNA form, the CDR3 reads TGTGCCAGCTCATCCTGGGGGGGTAGCAATCAGCCCCAGCATTTT. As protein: CASSSWGGSNQPQHF.

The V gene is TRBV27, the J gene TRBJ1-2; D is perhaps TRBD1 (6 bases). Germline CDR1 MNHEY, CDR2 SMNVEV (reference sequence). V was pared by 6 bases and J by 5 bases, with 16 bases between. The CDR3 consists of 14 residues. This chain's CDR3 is CASSLGQGGYGYTF. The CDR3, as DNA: TGTGCCAGCAGCCTTGGACAAGGGGGATATGGCTACACCTTC.

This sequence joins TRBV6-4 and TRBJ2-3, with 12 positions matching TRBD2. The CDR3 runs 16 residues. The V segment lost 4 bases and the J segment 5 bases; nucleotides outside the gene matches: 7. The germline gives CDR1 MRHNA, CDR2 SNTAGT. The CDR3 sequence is CASSASTSGGRDTQYF. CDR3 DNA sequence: TGTGCCAGCAGTGCCTCGACTAGCGGGGGAAGAGATACGCAGTATTTT.

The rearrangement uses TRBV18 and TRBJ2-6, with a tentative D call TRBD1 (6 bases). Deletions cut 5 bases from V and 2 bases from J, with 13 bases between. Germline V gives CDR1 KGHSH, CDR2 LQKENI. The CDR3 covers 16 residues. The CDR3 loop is CASSKQGGAGANVLTF. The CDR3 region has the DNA TGTGCCAGCTCAAAACAGGGTGGGGCTGGGGCCAACGTCCTGACTTTC. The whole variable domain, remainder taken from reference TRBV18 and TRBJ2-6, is NAGVMQNPRHLVRRRGQEARLRCSPMKGHSHVYWYRQLPEEGLKFMVYLQKENIIDESGMPKERFSAEFPKEGPSILRIQQVVRGDSAAYFCASSKQGGAGANVLTFGAGSRLTVL.